The 9 T cell receptor beta chains listed next were all sequenced from one sample in a study of naive and memory T cell subsets. The treatment denotes: skin biopsy from PPD injection site in Mantoux-positive individual. Input was roughly 1 to 1,100 ng of DNase-treated total RNA without cell sorting. Blood and skin TCR RNA was reverse transcribed with alpha and beta constant primers. Via MiXCR, TCRdb re-called the UMI-ligation and nested PCR reads, giving one row per CDR3 protein. The sample lists over 15,000 distinct CDR3 sequences, less than 9.5% seen once, with nearly 7% in the top ten. The sequencing here drew on skin, taken from a tuberculin skin test site. Source of these receptors: an adult in good health.

This clonotype has more than one count but fewer than ten. CDR3 residues: CATHGGNYGYTF. CDR3 in DNA: TGCGCCACCCACGGGGGGAACTATGGCTACACCTTC. The rearrangement joins TRBV4-1 to TRBJ1-2, with D perhaps matching TRBD1 (5 bases). The CDR3 extends over 12 amino acids. V lost 10 bases and J 2 bases, leaving 11 bases between the germline ends. The germline V gene encodes CDR1 MGHRA and CDR2 YSYEKL.

In its sample, this clonotype was seen many times. The chain has TRBV6-9 and TRBJ1-1, with 9 bases identical to TRBD1. This CDR3 has 14 amino acids. Trimming cost V 6 bases and J 3 bases; bases outside gene matches: 5. The germline V gene encodes CDR1 MNHGY and CDR2 SVAAGI. CDR3 loop: CASRIRTGDTEAFF. The DNA for the CDR3 is TGTGCCAGCAGGATAAGGACAGGGGACACTGAAGCTTTCTTT.

The chain uses TRBV7-9 and TRBJ2-1; 16 bases map to TRBD2. Per the germline V gene, CDR1 is SEHNR and CDR2 is FQNEAQ (reference sequence). The V gene end was trimmed by 4 bases and the J gene end by 1 base; junction bases not matched to a gene: 10. This CDR3 has 20 residues. The CDR3 sequence: CASSSRGTSGGALSYNEQFF. The DNA of the CDR3 is TGTGCCAGCAGCTCCCGAGGGACTAGCGGGGGGGCCTTATCCTACAATGAGCAGTTCTTC.

This clonotype was seen ten or more times. The DNA of the CDR3 is TGTGCCAGCAGTTTTCGGAACAGGGCTAACACTGAAGCTTTCTTT. As protein: CASSFRNRANTEAFF. V gene TRBV6-5 combines with J gene TRBJ1-1, with a weak D call TRBD1 (6 bases). CDR1 MNHEY and CDR2 SVGAGI come from the germline V gene. The ends were cut back, 4 bases at V and 2 bases at J, with 14 bases in the middle. This CDR3 is 15 amino acids long.

This clonotype showed up many times. This chain connects TRBV7-2 to TRBJ2-2; TRBD2 agrees at 14 bases. Losses at the gene ends were 5 bases for V and 4 bases for J; bases not matched to a gene: 6. Per the germline V gene, CDR1 is SGHTA and CDR2 is FQGNSA. This CDR3 has 17 residues. DNA of the CDR3: TGTGCCAGCAGCCCCAGGGGACTAGCGGGAGTCACCGGGGAGCTGTTTTTT. Translation gives CASSPRGLAGVTGELFF.

This clonotype was detected many times. This chain links TRBV4-1 with TRBJ2-7; D possibly corresponds to TRBD1 (5 bases). Trimming cost V 4 bases and J 4 bases, with 17 bases left between them. Germline V gene sequence: CDR1 MGHRA, CDR2 YSYEKL. The CDR3 contains 15 residues. The CDR3 protein is CASSRLLMDMYEQYF. Here the CDR3 DNA reads TGCGCCAGCAGCCGTCTTCTAATGGACATGTACGAGCAGTACTTC.

This clonotype ranks as medium-sized. The rearrangement links TRBV29-1 to TRBJ2-3; a possible D gene is TRBD2 (5 bases). Trimming shortened V by 7 bases and J by 4 bases, and 21 bases separated the two germline ends. The CDR3 sequence is 15 residues long. In germline, CDR1 is SQVTM, CDR2 ANQGSEA. The CDR3 protein is CSGEMDHPVADTQYF. CDR3 DNA sequence: TGCAGCGGGGAGATGGACCACCCTGTCGCAGATACGCAGTATTTT.

A remark on this clonotype: This may stem from a read error, because a much larger clone lies one nucleotide away. This chain joins TRBV11-2 and TRBJ1-4; D not certain. Germline V CDR1 and CDR2: SGHAT, FQNNGV. The CDR3 runs to 14 residues. The CDR3 here is CSSSLAREVEKLFF. CDR3 coding DNA: TGTTCCAGCAGCTTAGCAAGAGAGGTGGAAAAACTGTTTTTT.

This clonotype was seen ten or more times. The chain is built from TRBV21-1 and TRBJ2-7. TRBV21-1 is a recognized pseudogene. This CDR3 has 15 residues. CDR3 in amino acids: CASSKASGITDEQYF. The CDR3 DNA follows: TGTGCCAGCAGCAAAGCCAGCGGGATCACCGACGAGCAGTACTTC.